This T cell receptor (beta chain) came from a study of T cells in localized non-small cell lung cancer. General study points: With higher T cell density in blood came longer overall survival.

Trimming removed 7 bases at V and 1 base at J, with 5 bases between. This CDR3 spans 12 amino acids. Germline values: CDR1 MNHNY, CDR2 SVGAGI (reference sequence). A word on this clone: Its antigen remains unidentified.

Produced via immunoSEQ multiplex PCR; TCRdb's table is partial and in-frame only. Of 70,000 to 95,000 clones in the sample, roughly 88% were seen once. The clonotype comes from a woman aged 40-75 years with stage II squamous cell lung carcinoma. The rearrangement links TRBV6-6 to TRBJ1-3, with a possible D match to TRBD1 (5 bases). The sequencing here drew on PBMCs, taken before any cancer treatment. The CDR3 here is CASKGSGNTIYF. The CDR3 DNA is TGTGCCAGCAAGGGGTCTGGAAACACCATATATTTT.